This is a list of T cell receptor beta chains from one sample in a study of graft-versus-host responses after intestinal transplantation. Their target antigens are unknown. Sequencing used immunoSEQ multiplex PCR; TCRdb keeps in-frame clones, though not all of them. The sample consists of 98,000 or so clones, roughly 87% of them appearing once. The sequenced sample was unstimulated CD4+ T cells sorted from spleen or lymph node cells, obtained before intestinal transplant. The receptors shown here come from a human donor who received an intestinal transplant. CDR3s include the opening cysteine and the closing phenylalanine or tryptophan. The D gene is left open where the match is weak. The size of a clone is reported for some rows only, either as once, few or many, or as a class for expanded clones.

abundance	v_gene	d_gene	j_gene	CDR3nt	CDR3aa
NA	TRBV9	TRBD2	TRBJ2-5	TGTGCCAGCAGCGTAGGGGGTAGCGGGAGGCTCCAAGAGACCCAGTACTTC	CASSVGGSGRLQETQYF
NA	TRBV5-5	NA	TRBJ1-3	TGTGCCAGCAGCTTCTACAGGGCTAGTGCTGGAAACACCATATATTTT	CASSFYRASAGNTIYF
NA	TRBV1	NA	TRBJ2-3	TGCACCAGCAGCCGCCGACTAGCGGGGCTAGATACGCAGTATTTT	CTSSRRLAGLDTQYF
NA	TRBV6-1	NA	TRBJ1-2	TGTGCCAGCAGTGAATTGGCAAGGATTGGCTACACCTTC	CASSELARIGYTF
NA	TRBV6-5	NA	TRBJ2-3	TGTGCCAGCAGTCCCTTAGGCCCTTACACAGATACGCAGTATTTT	CASSPLGPYTDTQYF
once	TRBV7-3	TRBD1	TRBJ2-2	TGTGCCAGCAGCCCATACCTCGCCGGGACAGGCTCCACCGGGGAGCTGTTTTTT	CASSPYLAGTGSTGELFF
NA	TRBV30	TRBD2	TRBJ2-1	TGTGCCTGGAGAGGACTAGCCGAGCAGTTCTTC	CAWRGLAEQFF
NA	TRBV11-2	NA	TRBJ2-7	TGTGCCAGCAGCTTGAATCCTGGCTCCTACGAGCAGTACTTC	CASSLNPGSYEQYF
NA	TRBV7-9	NA	TRBJ2-5	TGTGCCAGCAGCTTAGTTCGGCCTGGATCCCCCGTATACTTC	CASSLVRPGSPVYF
NA	TRBV28	TRBD1	TRBJ1-2	TGTGCCAGCACCCTAATGGACAGGAGCTATGGCTACACCTTC	CASTLMDRSYGYTF
NA	TRBV29-1	TRBD1	TRBJ1-2	TGCAGCGGTGCCGGGACAGGGGAGGGTGGCTACACCTTC	CSGAGTGEGGYTF
NA	TRBV7-9	NA	TRBJ2-2	TGTGCCAGCAGCTTAGTATGGACCCCCGGGGAGCTGTTTTTT	CASSLVWTPGELFF